These T cell receptor beta chains were read from a single sample in a study of blood T cells in healthy people across ages. From the 5' RACE reads, TCRdb called clonotypes with MiXCR, one entry per CDR3 protein. The sample yields 1.5 million to 2 million distinct CDR3 sequences, about 32% seen once. The sample was blood. These receptors were obtained from a woman aged 30 to 39 in good health. CDR3s include the opening cysteine and the closing phenylalanine or tryptophan. D genes are given only for firm matches. Size is stated for part of the rows, as once, few or many counts, or as a class when the clone is expanded.

d_call: NA; clone_size: many; v_call: TRBV5-1; j_call: TRBJ2-7; cdr3_nt: TGCGCCAGCGGATCTGGAGCCGAGCAGTACTTC; cdr3_aa: CASGSGAEQYF
d_call: TRBD1; clone_size: few; v_call: TRBV4-1; j_call: TRBJ2-1; cdr3_nt: TGCGCCAGCAGCCTAAATCCGGGACAGGCCCGGGGGCAGTTCTTC; cdr3_aa: CASSLNPGQARGQFF
d_call: TRBD2; clone_size: NA; v_call: TRBV20-1; j_call: TRBJ2-7; cdr3_nt: TGCAGTGCATCCGTTAAAGGGCTAGCGGGAGTTGTGTCCTACGAGCAGTACTTC; cdr3_aa: CSASVKGLAGVVSYEQYF
d_call: NA; clone_size: few; v_call: TRBV4-1; j_call: TRBJ2-2; cdr3_nt: TGCGCCAGCAGACCCGGACTTAGAGACACCGGGGAGCTGTTTTTT; cdr3_aa: CASRPGLRDTGELFF
d_call: NA; clone_size: NA; v_call: TRBV20-1; j_call: TRBJ2-1; cdr3_nt: TGCAGTGCTAAGACAGCCGCCTACAATGAGCAGTTCTTC; cdr3_aa: CSAKTAAYNEQFF
d_call: NA; clone_size: few; v_call: TRBV12-5; j_call: TRBJ2-3; cdr3_nt: TGTGCTAGTGGTTTGGTAGATCGCGGGAAATCAGGCACAGATACGCAGTATTTT; cdr3_aa: CASGLVDRGKSGTDTQYF
d_call: NA; clone_size: many; v_call: TRBV15; j_call: TRBJ2-3; cdr3_nt: TGTGCCACCAGCAGAGATCGCGATACGCAGTATTTT; cdr3_aa: CATSRDRDTQYF
d_call: NA; clone_size: NA; v_call: TRBV20-1; j_call: TRBJ2-3; cdr3_nt: TGCAGTGCTGGAGATGGGCCGGATACGCAGTATTTT; cdr3_aa: CSAGDGPDTQYF
d_call: NA; clone_size: NA; v_call: TRBV20-1; j_call: TRBJ1-4; cdr3_nt: TGCAGTGCTAGAGTGGGGGAAAAACTGTTTTTT; cdr3_aa: CSARVGEKLFF
d_call: NA; clone_size: NA; v_call: TRBV10-2; j_call: TRBJ1-2; cdr3_nt: TGCGCCAGCAGTGAGGGGGGAGACCGAGGCTACACCTTC; cdr3_aa: CASSEGGDRGYTF
d_call: NA; clone_size: few; v_call: TRBV6-6; j_call: TRBJ2-3; cdr3_nt: TGTGCCAGCAGCCAGCATATGACAGATACGCAGTATTTT; cdr3_aa: CASSQHMTDTQYF
d_call: NA; clone_size: NA; v_call: TRBV27; j_call: TRBJ2-7; cdr3_nt: TGTGCCAGCAGGCTAGCGGGACAGGGCTACGAGCAGTACTTC; cdr3_aa: CASRLAGQGYEQYF
d_call: NA; clone_size: few; v_call: TRBV9; j_call: TRBJ2-3; cdr3_nt: TGTGCCAGCAGCGTCGCGGGATTCGCAGATACGCAGTATTTT; cdr3_aa: CASSVAGFADTQYF
d_call: TRBD2; clone_size: NA; v_call: TRBV7-2; j_call: TRBJ2-7; cdr3_nt: TGTGCCAGCAGCTTAGTTATGGGACTAGCGGGAGTTGAGCAGTACTTC; cdr3_aa: CASSLVMGLAGVEQYF
d_call: NA; clone_size: few; v_call: TRBV20-1; j_call: TRBJ1-6; cdr3_nt: TGCAGTGCTCGGTTGGCCTATAATTCACCCCTCCACTTT; cdr3_aa: CSARLAYNSPLHF
d_call: TRBD2; clone_size: NA; v_call: TRBV5-1; j_call: TRBJ2-7; cdr3_nt: TGCGCCGGCAGCTCGCCGGGACTACCATCCTACGAGCAGTACTTC; cdr3_aa: CAGSSPGLPSYEQYF
d_call: NA; clone_size: NA; v_call: TRBV29-1; j_call: TRBJ1-1; cdr3_nt: TGCAGCGTTATCTCCAACACTGAAGCTTTCTTT; cdr3_aa: CSVISNTEAFF
d_call: TRBD1; clone_size: few; v_call: TRBV11-2; j_call: TRBJ2-1; cdr3_nt: TGTGCCAGCAGCCAAGCCAGGGGGCCAGACAATGAGCAGTTCTTC; cdr3_aa: CASSQARGPDNEQFF
d_call: TRBD2; clone_size: NA; v_call: TRBV7-9; j_call: TRBJ2-1; cdr3_nt: TGTGCCAGCAGCTTAGATGTGACTAGCGGCCATGAGCAGTTCTTC; cdr3_aa: CASSLDVTSGHEQFF
d_call: NA; clone_size: many; v_call: TRBV29-1; j_call: TRBJ2-5; cdr3_nt: TGCAGCGTTATATCTGGTTGTGAGACCCAGTACTTC; cdr3_aa: CSVISGCETQYF
d_call: TRBD2; clone_size: few; v_call: TRBV10-3; j_call: TRBJ2-3; cdr3_nt: TGTGCCATCAGTGGCCCGGGGGGGCCGGCAGATACGCAGTATTTT; cdr3_aa: CAISGPGGPADTQYF
d_call: NA; clone_size: NA; v_call: TRBV25-1; j_call: TRBJ2-7; cdr3_nt: TGTGCCAGCAGAGACACGGGGGAGCAGTACTTC; cdr3_aa: CASRDTGEQYF
d_call: NA; clone_size: few; v_call: TRBV9; j_call: TRBJ2-1; cdr3_nt: TGTGCCAGCAGCGTAGGCGGGACAAGGGCCCTCGGGCAGTTCTTC; cdr3_aa: CASSVGGTRALGQFF
d_call: NA; clone_size: many; v_call: TRBV11-2; j_call: TRBJ2-4; cdr3_nt: TGTGCCAGCAGCTTAGGGGACTTCAGAAACATTCAGTACTTC; cdr3_aa: CASSLGDFRNIQYF
d_call: NA; clone_size: once; v_call: TRBV20-1; j_call: TRBJ2-7; cdr3_nt: TGCAGTGCTCTTTCGCTTGGGCGGGGGCCTTCCTACGAGCAGTACTTC; cdr3_aa: CSALSLGRGPSYEQYF
d_call: NA; clone_size: NA; v_call: TRBV20-1; j_call: TRBJ2-3; cdr3_nt: TGCAGTGCTAGAGCCCGGCGCACTAGCACAGATACGCAGTATTTT; cdr3_aa: CSARARRTSTDTQYF
d_call: TRBD1; clone_size: few; v_call: TRBV5-6; j_call: TRBJ2-5; cdr3_nt: TGTGCCAGCAGCTCCACGGGACAGGGCGTCGAGACCCAGTACTTC; cdr3_aa: CASSSTGQGVETQYF
d_call: TRBD2; clone_size: NA; v_call: TRBV15; j_call: TRBJ2-3; cdr3_nt: TGTGCCACCAGCAGATCCCCGACTAGCCGCGCAGATACGCAGTATTTT; cdr3_aa: CATSRSPTSRADTQYF
d_call: NA; clone_size: few; v_call: TRBV6-1; j_call: TRBJ2-1; cdr3_nt: TGTGCCAGTCAGGGTTTAGACAATGAGCAGTTCTTC; cdr3_aa: CASQGLDNEQFF
d_call: TRBD1; clone_size: few; v_call: TRBV24-1; j_call: TRBJ1-2; cdr3_nt: TGTGCCACCAGTGACCGACAGGGGGGAAACTATGGCTACACCTTC; cdr3_aa: CATSDRQGGNYGYTF
d_call: NA; clone_size: NA; v_call: TRBV12-3/TRBV12-4; j_call: TRBJ1-4; cdr3_nt: TGTGCCAGCAGTTTAATAGGGGGTACTAATGAAAAACTGTTTTTT; cdr3_aa: CASSLIGGTNEKLFF
d_call: TRBD2; clone_size: few; v_call: TRBV5-1; j_call: TRBJ2-1; cdr3_nt: TGCGCCAGCAGCTTGGCGGCTAGCGGGTTATCCTACAATGAGCAGTTCTTC; cdr3_aa: CASSLAASGLSYNEQFF
d_call: NA; clone_size: NA; v_call: TRBV12-3/TRBV12-4; j_call: TRBJ1-4; cdr3_nt: TGTGCCAGCAGTTTAGGGGTCACAGACCGTGAAAAACTGTTTTTT; cdr3_aa: CASSLGVTDREKLFF
d_call: NA; clone_size: few; v_call: TRBV29-1; j_call: TRBJ2-5; cdr3_nt: TGCAGCGTCCCCCGATGGGCGAGGGAGAACAATGAGCAGTACTTC; cdr3_aa: CSVPRWARENNEQYF
d_call: NA; clone_size: few; v_call: TRBV4-1; j_call: TRBJ2-2; cdr3_nt: TGCGCCAGCAGCCAAGTTAGGGCTACCGGGGAGCTGTTTTTT; cdr3_aa: CASSQVRATGELFF
d_call: NA; clone_size: NA; v_call: TRBV7-9; j_call: TRBJ2-7; cdr3_nt: TGTGCCAGCAGCTTGGGCGAGGAAGACACCTACGAGCAGTACTTC; cdr3_aa: CASSLGEEDTYEQYF
d_call: NA; clone_size: few; v_call: TRBV27; j_call: TRBJ2-6; cdr3_nt: TGTGCCAGCACCCCGGCGGCTTGGGGGGCCAACGTCCTGACTTTC; cdr3_aa: CASTPAAWGANVLTF
d_call: NA; clone_size: NA; v_call: TRBV27; j_call: TRBJ2-5; cdr3_nt: TGTGCCAGCAGTCCCCCGGGTACGTTGGAGACCCAGTACTTC; cdr3_aa: CASSPPGTLETQYF
d_call: NA; clone_size: NA; v_call: TRBV20-1; j_call: TRBJ2-2; cdr3_nt: TGCAGTGCGACAGACACTTCCACCGGGGAGCTGTTTTTT; cdr3_aa: CSATDTSTGELFF